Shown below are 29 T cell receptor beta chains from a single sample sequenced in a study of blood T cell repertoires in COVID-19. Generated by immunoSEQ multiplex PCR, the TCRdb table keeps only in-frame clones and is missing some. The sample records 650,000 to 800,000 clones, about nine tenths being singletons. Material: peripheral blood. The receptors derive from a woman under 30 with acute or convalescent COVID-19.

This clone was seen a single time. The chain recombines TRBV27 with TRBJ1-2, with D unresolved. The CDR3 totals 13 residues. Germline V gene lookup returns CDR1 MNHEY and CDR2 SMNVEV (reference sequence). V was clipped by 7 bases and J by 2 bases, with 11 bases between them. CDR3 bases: TGTGCCAGCACCCCCGACGGGAACTATGGCTACACCTTC. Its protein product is CASTPDGNYGYTF.

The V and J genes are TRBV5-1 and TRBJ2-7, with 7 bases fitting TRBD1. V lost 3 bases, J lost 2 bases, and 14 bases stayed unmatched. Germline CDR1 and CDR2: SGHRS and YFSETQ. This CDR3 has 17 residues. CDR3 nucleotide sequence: TGCGCCAGCAGCTCGCTAACCTCCGGGACAGCGGCCTACGAGCAGTACTTC. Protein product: CASSSLTSGTAAYEQYF.

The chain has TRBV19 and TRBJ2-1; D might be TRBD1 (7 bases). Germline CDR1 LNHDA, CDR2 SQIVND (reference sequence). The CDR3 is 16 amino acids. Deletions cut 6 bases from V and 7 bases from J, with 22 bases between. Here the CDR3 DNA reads TGTGCCAGTAGGATTATCGGGGCCTCAGGGGGGAATGAGCAGTTCTTC. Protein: CASRIIGASGGNEQFF.

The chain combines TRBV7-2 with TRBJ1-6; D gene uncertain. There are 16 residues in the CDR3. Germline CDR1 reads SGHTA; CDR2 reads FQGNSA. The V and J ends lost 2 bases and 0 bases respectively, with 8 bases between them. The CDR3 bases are TGTGCCAGCAGCTTACGACAAAGCTCCTATAATTCACCCCTCCACTTT. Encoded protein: CASSLRQSSYNSPLHF.

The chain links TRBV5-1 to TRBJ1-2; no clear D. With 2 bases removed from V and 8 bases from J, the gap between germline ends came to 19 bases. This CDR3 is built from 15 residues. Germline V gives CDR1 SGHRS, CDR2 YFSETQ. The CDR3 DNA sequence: TGCGCCAGCAGCTTCGACCCACAGAGCCGCGGGGGCTACACCTTC. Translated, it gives CASSFDPQSRGGYTF.

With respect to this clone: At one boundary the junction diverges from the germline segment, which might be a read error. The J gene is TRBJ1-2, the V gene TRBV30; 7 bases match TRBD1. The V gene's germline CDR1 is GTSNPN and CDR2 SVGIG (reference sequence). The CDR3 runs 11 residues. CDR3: CAWIRGQDRAF. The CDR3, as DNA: TGTGCCTGGATCCGAGGACAGGATCGAGCTTTC.

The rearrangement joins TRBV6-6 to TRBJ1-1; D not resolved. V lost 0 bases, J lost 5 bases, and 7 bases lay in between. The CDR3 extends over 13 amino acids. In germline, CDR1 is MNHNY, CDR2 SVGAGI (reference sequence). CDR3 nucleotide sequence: TGTGCCAGCAGTTACTCACAATTGACTGAAGCTTTCTTT. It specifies CASSYSQLTEAFF.

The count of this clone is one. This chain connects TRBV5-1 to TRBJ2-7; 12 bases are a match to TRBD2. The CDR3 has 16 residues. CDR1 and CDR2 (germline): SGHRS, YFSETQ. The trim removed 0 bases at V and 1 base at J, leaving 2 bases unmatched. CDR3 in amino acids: CASSLALAGGSYEQYF. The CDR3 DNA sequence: TGCGCCAGCAGCTTGGCCCTAGCGGGGGGGTCCTACGAGCAGTACTTC.

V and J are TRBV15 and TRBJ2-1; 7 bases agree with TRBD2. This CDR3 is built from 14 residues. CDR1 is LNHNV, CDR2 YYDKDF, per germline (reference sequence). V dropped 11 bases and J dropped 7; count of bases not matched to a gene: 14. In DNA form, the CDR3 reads TGTGCCTCCCACGGGGGGTTTCGGGCTAATGAGCAGTTCTTC. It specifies CASHGGFRANEQFF.

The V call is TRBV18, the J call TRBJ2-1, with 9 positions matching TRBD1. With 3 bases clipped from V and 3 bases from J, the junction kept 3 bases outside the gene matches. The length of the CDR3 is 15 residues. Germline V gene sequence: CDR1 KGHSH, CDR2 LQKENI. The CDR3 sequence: CASSPRDRDYNEQFF. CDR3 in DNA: TGTGCCAGCTCACCGCGGGACAGGGACTACAATGAGCAGTTCTTC. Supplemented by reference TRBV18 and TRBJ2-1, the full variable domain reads NAGVMQNPRHLVRRRGQEARLRCSPMKGHSHVYWYRQLPEEGLKFMVYLQKENIIDESGMPKERFSAEFPKEGPSILRIQQVVRGDSAAYFCASSPRDRDYNEQFFGPGTRLTVL.

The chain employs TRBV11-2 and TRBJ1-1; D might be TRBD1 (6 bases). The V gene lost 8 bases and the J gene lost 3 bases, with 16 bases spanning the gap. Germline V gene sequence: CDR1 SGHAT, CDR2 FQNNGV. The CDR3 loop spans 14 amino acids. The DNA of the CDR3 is TGTGCCAGCCTACCCTACAAGGGGGACACTGAAGCTTTCTTT. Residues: CASLPYKGDTEAFF. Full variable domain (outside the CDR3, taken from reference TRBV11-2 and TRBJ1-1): EAGVAQSPRYKIIEKRQSVAFWCNPISGHATLYWYQQILGQGPKLLIQFQNNGVVDDSQLPKDRFSAERLKGVDSTLKIQPAKLEDSAVYLCASLPYKGDTEAFFGQGTRLTVV.

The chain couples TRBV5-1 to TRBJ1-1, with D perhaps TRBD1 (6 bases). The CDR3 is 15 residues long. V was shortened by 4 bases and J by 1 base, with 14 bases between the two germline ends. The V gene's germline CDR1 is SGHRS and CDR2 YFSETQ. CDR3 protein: CASSQQGPRNTEAFF. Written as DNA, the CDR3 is TGCGCCAGCAGCCAACAGGGACCTAGGAACACTGAAGCTTTCTTT.

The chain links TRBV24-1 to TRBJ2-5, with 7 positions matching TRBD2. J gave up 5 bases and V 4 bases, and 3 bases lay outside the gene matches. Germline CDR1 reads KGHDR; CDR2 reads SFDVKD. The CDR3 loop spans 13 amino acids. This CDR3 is CATSDWRGETQYF. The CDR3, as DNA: TGTGCCACCAGTGACTGGCGGGGGGAGACCCAGTACTTC.

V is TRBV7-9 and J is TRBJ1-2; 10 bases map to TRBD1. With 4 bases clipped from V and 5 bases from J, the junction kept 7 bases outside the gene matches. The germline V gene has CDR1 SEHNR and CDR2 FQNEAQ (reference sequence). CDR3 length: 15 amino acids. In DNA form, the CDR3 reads TGTGCCAGCAGCTCTCGGACAGGGGGTGGGTATGGCTACACCTTC. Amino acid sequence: CASSSRTGGGYGYTF.

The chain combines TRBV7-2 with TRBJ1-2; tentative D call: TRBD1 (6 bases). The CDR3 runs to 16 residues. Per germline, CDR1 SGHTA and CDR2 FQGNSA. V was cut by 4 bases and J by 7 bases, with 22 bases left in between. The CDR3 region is CASSWYSTGRLGGYTF. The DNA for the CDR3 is TGTGCCAGCAGCTGGTACTCAACAGGGCGATTGGGTGGCTACACCTTC.

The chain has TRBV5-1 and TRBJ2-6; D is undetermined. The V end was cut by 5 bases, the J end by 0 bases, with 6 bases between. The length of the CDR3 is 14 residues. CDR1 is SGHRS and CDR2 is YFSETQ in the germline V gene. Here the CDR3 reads CASRADSGANVLTF. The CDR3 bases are TGCGCCAGCAGGGCTGACTCTGGGGCCAACGTCCTGACTTTC.

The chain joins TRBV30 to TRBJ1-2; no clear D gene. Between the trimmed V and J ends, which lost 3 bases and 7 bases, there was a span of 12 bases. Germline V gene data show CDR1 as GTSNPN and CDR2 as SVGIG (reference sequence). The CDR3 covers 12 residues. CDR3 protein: CAWSAAYGGYTF. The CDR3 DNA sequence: TGTGCCTGGAGCGCTGCCTACGGTGGCTACACCTTC.

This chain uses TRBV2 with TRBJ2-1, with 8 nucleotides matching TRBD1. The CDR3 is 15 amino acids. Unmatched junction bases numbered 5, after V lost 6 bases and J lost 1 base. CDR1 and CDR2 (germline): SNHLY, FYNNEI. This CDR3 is CASRTGVGSYNEQFF. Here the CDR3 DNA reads TGTGCCAGCAGGACAGGGGTTGGATCCTACAATGAGCAGTTCTTC.

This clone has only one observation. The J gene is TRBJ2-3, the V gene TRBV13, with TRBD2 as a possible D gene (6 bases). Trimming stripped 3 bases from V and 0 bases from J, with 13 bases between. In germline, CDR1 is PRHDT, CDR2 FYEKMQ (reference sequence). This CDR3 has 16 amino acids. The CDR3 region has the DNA TGTGCCAGCAGCTTCTTCGGGGGTACTAGCACAGATACGCAGTATTTT. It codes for CASSFFGGTSTDTQYF. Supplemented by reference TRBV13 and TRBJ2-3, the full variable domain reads AAGVIQSPRHLIKEKRETATLKCYPIPRHDTVYWYQQGPGQDPQFLISFYEKMQSDKGSIPDRFSAQQFSDYHSELNMSSLELGDSALYFCASSFFGGTSTDTQYFGPGTRLTVL.

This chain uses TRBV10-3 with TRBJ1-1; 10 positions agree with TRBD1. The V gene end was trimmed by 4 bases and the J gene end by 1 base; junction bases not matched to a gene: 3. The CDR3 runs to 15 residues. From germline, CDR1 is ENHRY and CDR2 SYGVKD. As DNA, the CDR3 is TGTGCCATCAGTGTGGGGGACAGGGGGAACACTGAAGCTTTCTTT. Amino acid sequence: CAISVGDRGNTEAFF.

The CDR3 sequence: CATSDPPTGRTGELFF. CDR3 sequence (DNA): TGTGCCACCAGTGATCCGCCCACAGGACGAACCGGGGAGCTGTTTTTT. The chain carries TRBV24-1 and TRBJ2-2; D might be TRBD1 (5 bases). This CDR3 has 16 residues. V lost 3 bases, J lost 5 bases, and 15 bases lay in between. Germline V gene sequence: CDR1 KGHDR, CDR2 SFDVKD.

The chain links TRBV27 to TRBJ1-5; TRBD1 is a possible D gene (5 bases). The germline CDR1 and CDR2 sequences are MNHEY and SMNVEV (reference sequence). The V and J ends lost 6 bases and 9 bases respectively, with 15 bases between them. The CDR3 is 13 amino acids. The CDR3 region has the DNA TGTGCCAGCAGAACGGAGTGGAGGGGGCCCCAGCATTTT. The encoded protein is CASRTEWRGPQHF.

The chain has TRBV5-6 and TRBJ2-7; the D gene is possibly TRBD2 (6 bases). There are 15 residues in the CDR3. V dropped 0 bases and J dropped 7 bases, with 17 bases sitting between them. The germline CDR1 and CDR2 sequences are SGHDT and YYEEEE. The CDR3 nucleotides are TGTGCCAGCAGCTTGGGGTCGCAGGTTGCGGGAGAGCAGTACTTC. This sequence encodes CASSLGSQVAGEQYF. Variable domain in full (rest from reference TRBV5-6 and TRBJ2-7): DAGVTQSPTHLIKTRGQQVTLRCSPKSGHDTVSWYQQALGQGPQFIFQYYEEEERQRGNFPDRFSGHQFPNYSSELNVNALLLGDSALYLCASSLGSQVAGEQYFGPGTRLTVT.

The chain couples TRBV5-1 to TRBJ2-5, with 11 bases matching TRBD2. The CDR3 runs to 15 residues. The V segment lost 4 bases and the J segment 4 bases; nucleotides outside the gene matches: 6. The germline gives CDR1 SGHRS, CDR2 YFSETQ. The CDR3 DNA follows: TGCGCCAGCAGCCCGGGACTAGCGGACCTAGAGACCCAGTACTTC. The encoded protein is CASSPGLADLETQYF.

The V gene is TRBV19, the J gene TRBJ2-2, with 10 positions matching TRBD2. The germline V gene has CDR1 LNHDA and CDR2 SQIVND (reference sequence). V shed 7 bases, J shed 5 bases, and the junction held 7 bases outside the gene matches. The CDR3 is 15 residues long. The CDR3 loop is CASIAVAGGTGELFF. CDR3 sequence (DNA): TGTGCCAGTATAGCGGTAGCGGGGGGTACCGGGGAGCTGTTTTTT.

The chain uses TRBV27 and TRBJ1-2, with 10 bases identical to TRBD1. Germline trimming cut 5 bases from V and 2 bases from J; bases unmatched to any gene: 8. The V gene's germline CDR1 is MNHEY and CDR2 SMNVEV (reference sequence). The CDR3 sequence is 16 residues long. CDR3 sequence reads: CASSPWMGQGNYGYTF. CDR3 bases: TGTGCCAGCAGTCCCTGGATGGGACAGGGGAACTATGGCTACACCTTC.

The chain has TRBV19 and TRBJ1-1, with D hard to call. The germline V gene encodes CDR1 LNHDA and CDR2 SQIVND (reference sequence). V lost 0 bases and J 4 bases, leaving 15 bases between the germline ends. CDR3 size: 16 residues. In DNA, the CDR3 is TGTGCCAGTAGTATAGATGCGAGGGTGGGCAGCACTGAAGCTTTCTTT. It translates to CASSIDARVGSTEAFF.

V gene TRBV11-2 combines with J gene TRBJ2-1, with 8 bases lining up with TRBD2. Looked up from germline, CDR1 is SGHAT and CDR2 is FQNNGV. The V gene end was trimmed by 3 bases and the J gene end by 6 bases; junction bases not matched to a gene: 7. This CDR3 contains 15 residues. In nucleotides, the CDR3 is TGTGCCAGCAGCTTGGTTGGACTAGCATCCAATGAGCAGTTCTTC. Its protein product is CASSLVGLASNEQFF.

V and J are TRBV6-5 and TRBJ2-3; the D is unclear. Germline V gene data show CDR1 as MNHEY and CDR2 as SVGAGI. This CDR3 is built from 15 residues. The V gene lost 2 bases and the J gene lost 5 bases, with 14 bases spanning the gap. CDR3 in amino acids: CASSYEAYHQDTQYF. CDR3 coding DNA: TGTGCCAGCAGTTACGAGGCCTATCACCAAGATACGCAGTATTTT.